Below are 8 T cell receptor beta chains sequenced from a single sample in a study of identical twins. TCRdb re-called the 5' RACE reads through MiXCR, storing one row per CDR3 protein. The repertoire holds roughly 700,000 distinct CDR3 sequences, with approximately 9% as singletons. In addition, the sample was reused for a study of yellow fever vaccine responses in identical twins.

The source material was PBMCs. The receptors here all came from a woman aged 18-29 years in good health.

This clonotype was seen repeatedly, ten times or more. The chain joins TRBV12-3 or TRBV12-4 to TRBJ1-2; D is possibly TRBD1 (6 bases). V gave up 0 bases and J gave up 7 bases, with 15 bases separating them. The CDR3 has 15 amino acids. In DNA form, the CDR3 reads TGTGCCAGCAGTTTAGCGCGACGTTTGGGGGCTGGCTACACCTTC. It is translated as CASSLARRLGAGYTF.

This clonotype was recorded a few times. The rearrangement uses TRBV28 and TRBJ1-3; TRBD1 matches at 8 bases. Germline V lookup: CDR1 MDHEN, CDR2 SYDVKM. The CDR3 length is 13 residues. With V trimmed by 5 bases and J by 7 bases, 4 bases remained unmatched. The CDR3 is CASSTRQGNTIYF. As DNA, the CDR3 is TGTGCCAGCAGTACCCGACAGGGGAACACCATATATTTT.

This clonotype was detected many times. V usage is TRBV11-1 and J usage is TRBJ2-2; TRBD2 agrees at 8 bases. The length of the CDR3 is 16 residues. CDR1 is SGHAT and CDR2 is FQDESV in the germline V gene (reference sequence). With 1 base clipped from V and 7 bases from J, the junction kept 8 bases outside the gene matches. The CDR3 is CASSLEPGGANGELFF. The CDR3 DNA reads as TGTGCCAGCAGCTTAGAGCCCGGGGGGGCGAACGGGGAGCTGTTTTTT.

The chain uses TRBV7-9 and TRBJ2-6; D might be TRBD2 (5 bases). The CDR3 is 17 amino acids. The germline V gene encodes CDR1 SEHNR and CDR2 FQNEAQ (reference sequence). With 4 bases removed from V and 0 bases from J, the gap between germline ends came to 13 bases. The CDR3 DNA follows: TGTGCCAGCAGCTCCCGGACGGGAAACTCTGGGGCCAACGTCCTGACTTTC. Translating it yields CASSSRTGNSGANVLTF. The variable domain in full, completed from reference TRBV7-9 and TRBJ2-6, reads DTGVSQNPRHKITKRGQNVTFRCDPISEHNRLYWYRQTLGQGPEFLTYFQNEAQLEKSRLLSDRFSAERPKGSFSTLEIQRTEQGDSAMYLCASSSRTGNSGANVLTFGAGSRLTVL.

This clonotype has a count of ten or more. The V and J genes are TRBV5-1 and TRBJ2-7, with a weak D call TRBD1 (5 bases). The V gene lost 0 bases and the J gene lost 4 bases, with 11 bases spanning the gap. The CDR3 length is 14 residues. The germline gives CDR1 SGHRS, CDR2 YFSETQ. Here the CDR3 DNA reads TGCGCCAGCAGCTTGGATAGGGGCAGGTACGAGCAGTACTTC. Protein: CASSLDRGRYEQYF.

This clonotype was seen only a few times. The chain combines TRBV29-1 with TRBJ1-2, with a possible D match to TRBD1 (6 bases). CDR1 and CDR2 (germline): SQVTM, ANQGSEA. CDR3 length equals 12 residues. Deletions cut 3 bases from V and 4 bases from J, with 9 bases between. The CDR3: CSVDTGPYGYTF. The CDR3 DNA reads TGCAGCGTTGATACAGGGCCCTATGGCTACACCTTC.

Comments on this clonotype: Lacking the conserved final phenylalanine or tryptophan, this CDR3 likely reflects a read error. V gene TRBV29-1 combines with J gene TRBJ2-5, with D unresolved. V was clipped by 7 bases and J by 0 bases, with 6 bases between them. This CDR3 is built from 11 residues. CDR1 is SQVTM and CDR2 is ANQGSEA in the germline V gene. The CDR3 loop is CSAMNQETQYS. DNA for the CDR3: TGCAGCGCTATGAACCAAGAGACCCAGTACTCG.

This clonotype was seen a few times. V usage is TRBV24-1 and J usage is TRBJ2-3; D ambiguous. V lost 5 bases, J lost 3 bases, and 11 bases lay in between. Germline V gene lookup returns CDR1 KGHDR and CDR2 SFDVKD. This CDR3 has 14 amino acids. CDR3 DNA: TGTGCCACCAGTGGTAGTAGCCAGACAGATACGCAGTATTTT. It yields the protein CATSGSSQTDTQYF.